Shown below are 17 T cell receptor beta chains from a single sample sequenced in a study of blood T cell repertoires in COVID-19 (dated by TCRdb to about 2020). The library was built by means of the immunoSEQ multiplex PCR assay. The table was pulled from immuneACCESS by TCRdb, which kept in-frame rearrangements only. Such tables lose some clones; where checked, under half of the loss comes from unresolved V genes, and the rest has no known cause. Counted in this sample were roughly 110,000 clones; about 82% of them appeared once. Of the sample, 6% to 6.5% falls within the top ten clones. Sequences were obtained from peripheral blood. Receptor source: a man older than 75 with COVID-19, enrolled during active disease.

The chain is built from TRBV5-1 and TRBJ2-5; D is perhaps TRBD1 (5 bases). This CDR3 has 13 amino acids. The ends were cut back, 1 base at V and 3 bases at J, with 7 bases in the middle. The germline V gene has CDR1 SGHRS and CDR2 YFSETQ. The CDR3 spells CASSLQGEETQYF. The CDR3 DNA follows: TGCGCCAGCAGCTTGCAAGGGGAAGAGACCCAGTACTTC.

CDR3 residues: CASSYNGPAKGNTIYF. Written as DNA, the CDR3 is TGTGCCAGCAGTTACAACGGTCCAGCGAAAGGAAACACCATATATTTT. The genes are TRBV6-5 and TRBJ1-3; D call uncertain. Germline V gene lookup returns CDR1 MNHEY and CDR2 SVGAGI. The CDR3 consists of 16 residues. Trimming cost V 2 bases and J 4 bases, with 15 bases left between them.

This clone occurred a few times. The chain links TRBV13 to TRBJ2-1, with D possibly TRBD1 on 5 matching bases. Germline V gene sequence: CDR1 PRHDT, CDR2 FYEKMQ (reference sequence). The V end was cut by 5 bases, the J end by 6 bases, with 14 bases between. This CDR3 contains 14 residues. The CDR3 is CASSDSTGPNEQFF. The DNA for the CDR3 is TGTGCCAGCAGCGATAGTACAGGTCCCAATGAGCAGTTCTTC.

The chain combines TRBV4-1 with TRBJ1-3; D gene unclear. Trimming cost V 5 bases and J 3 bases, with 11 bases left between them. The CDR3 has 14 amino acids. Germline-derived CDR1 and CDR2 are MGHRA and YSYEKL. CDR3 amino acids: CASSDGVFGNTIYF. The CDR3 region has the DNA TGCGCCAGCAGCGACGGAGTCTTTGGAAACACCATATATTTT.

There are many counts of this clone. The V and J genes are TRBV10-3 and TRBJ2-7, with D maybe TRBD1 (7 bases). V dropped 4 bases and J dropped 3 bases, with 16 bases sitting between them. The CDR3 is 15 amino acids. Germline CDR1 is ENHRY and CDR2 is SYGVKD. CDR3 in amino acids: CAISGGDSMFYEQYF. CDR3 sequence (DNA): TGTGCCATCAGTGGGGGGGACAGCATGTTCTACGAGCAGTACTTC.

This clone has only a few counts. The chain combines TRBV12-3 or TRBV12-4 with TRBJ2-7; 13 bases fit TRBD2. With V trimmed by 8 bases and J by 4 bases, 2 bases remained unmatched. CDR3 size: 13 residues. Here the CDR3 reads CASLLAGGYEQYF. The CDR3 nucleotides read TGTGCCAGCCTACTAGCGGGAGGGTACGAGCAGTACTTC.

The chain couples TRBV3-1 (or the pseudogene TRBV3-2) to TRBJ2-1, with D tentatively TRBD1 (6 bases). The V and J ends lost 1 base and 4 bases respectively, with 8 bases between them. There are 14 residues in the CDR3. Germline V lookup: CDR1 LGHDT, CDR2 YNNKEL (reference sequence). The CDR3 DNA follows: TGTGCCAGCAGCCAAGGGACAGAATACAATGAGCAGTTCTTC. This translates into CASSQGTEYNEQFF.

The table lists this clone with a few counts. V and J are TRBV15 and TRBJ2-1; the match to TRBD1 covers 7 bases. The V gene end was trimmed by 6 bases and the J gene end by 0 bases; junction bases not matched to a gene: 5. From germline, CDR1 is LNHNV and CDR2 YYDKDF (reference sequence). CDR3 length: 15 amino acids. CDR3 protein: CATSPDRSSYNEQFF. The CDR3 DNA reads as TGTGCCACCAGTCCGGACAGGAGCTCCTACAATGAGCAGTTCTTC. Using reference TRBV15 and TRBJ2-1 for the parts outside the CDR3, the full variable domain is DAMVIQNPRYQVTQFGKPVTLSCSQTLNHNVMYWYQQKSSQAPKLLFHYYDKDFNNEADTPDNFQSRRPNTSFCFLDIRSPGLGDTAMYLCATSPDRSSYNEQFFGPGTRLTVL.

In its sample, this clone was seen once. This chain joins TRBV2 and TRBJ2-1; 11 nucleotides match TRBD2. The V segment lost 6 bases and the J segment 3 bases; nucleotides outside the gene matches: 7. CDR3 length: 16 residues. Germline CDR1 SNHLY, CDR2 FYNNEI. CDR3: CASSSRLAGNYNEQFF. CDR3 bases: TGTGCCAGCAGCTCCCGACTAGCGGGAAACTACAATGAGCAGTTCTTC. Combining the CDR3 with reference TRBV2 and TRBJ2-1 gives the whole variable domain EPEVTQTPSHQVTQMGQEVILRCVPISNHLYFYWYRQILGQKVEFLVSFYNNEISEKSEIFDDQFSVERPDGSNFTLKIRSTKLEDSAMYFCASSSRLAGNYNEQFFGPGTRLTVL.

CDR3 sequence: CASTLAGSRGRNTIYF. Here the CDR3 DNA reads TGTGCCAGCACCCTCGCCGGATCCCGAGGGAGAAACACCATATATTTT. This chain uses TRBV28 with TRBJ1-3, with D uncertain. CDR1 MDHEN and CDR2 SYDVKM come from the germline V gene. The CDR3 has 16 amino acids. V lost 7 bases and J lost 5, with 21 bases in between.

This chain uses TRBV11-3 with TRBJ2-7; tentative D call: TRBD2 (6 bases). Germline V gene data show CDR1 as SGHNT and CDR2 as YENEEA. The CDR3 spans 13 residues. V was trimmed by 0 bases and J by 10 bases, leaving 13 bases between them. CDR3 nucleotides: TGTGCCAGCAGCTTAGACGCCACCGCGGGACAGTACTTC. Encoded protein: CASSLDATAGQYF.

The CDR3 sequence: CASSFGTANEKLFF. DNA of the CDR3: TGTGCCAGCAGCTTCGGGACAGCGAATGAAAAACTGTTTTTT. The gene calls are TRBV5-6 and TRBJ1-4; 7 nucleotides line up with TRBD1. V shed 2 bases, J shed 5 bases, and the junction held 3 bases outside the gene matches. Germline values: CDR1 SGHDT, CDR2 YYEEEE. The CDR3 contains 14 residues.

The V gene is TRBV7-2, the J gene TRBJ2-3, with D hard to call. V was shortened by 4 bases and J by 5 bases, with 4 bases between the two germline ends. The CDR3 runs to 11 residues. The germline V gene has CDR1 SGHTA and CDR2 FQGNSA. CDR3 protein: CASSSRDTQYF. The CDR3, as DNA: TGTGCCAGCAGCTCGAGAGATACGCAGTATTTT.

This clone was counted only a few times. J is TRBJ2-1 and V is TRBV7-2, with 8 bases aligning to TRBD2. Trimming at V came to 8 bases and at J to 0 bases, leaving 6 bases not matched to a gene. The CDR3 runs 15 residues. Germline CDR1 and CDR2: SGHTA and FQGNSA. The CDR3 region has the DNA TGTGCCAGCGGAACCGGGACTAGCTCCTACAATGAGCAGTTCTTC. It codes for CASGTGTSSYNEQFF.

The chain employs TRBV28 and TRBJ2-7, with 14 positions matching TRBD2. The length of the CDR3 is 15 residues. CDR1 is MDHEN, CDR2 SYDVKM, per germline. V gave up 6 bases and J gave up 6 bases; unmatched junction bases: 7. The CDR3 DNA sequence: TGTGCCAGCAGGTATATAGGACTAGCGGGAGGCGAGCAGTACTTC. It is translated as CASRYIGLAGGEQYF.

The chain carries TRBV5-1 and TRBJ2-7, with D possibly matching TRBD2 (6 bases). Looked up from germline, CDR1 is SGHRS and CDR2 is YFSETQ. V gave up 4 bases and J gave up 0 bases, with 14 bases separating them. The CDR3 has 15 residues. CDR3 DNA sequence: TGCGCCAGCAGCGACGGGACTTCTTCCTCCTACGAGCAGTACTTC. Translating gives CASSDGTSSSYEQYF.

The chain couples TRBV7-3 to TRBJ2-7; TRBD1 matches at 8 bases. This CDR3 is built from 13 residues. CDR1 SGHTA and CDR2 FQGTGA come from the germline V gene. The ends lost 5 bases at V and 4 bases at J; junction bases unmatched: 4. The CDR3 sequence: CASSTDRGYEQYF. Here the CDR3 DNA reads TGTGCCAGCAGCACTGACAGGGGTTACGAGCAGTACTTC.